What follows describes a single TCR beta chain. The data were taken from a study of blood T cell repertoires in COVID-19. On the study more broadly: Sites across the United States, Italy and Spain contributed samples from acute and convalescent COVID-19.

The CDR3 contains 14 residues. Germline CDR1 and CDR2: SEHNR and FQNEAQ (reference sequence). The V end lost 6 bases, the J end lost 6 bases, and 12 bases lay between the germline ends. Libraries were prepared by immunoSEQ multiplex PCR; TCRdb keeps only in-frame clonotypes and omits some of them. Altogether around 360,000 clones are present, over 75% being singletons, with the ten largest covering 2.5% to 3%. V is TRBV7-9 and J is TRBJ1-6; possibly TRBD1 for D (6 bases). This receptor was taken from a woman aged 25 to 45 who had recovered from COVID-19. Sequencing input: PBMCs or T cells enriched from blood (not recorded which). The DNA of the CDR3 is TGTGCCAGCAGTACAGGGTTCTTTAATTCACCCCTCCACTTT. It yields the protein CASSTGFFNSPLHF.